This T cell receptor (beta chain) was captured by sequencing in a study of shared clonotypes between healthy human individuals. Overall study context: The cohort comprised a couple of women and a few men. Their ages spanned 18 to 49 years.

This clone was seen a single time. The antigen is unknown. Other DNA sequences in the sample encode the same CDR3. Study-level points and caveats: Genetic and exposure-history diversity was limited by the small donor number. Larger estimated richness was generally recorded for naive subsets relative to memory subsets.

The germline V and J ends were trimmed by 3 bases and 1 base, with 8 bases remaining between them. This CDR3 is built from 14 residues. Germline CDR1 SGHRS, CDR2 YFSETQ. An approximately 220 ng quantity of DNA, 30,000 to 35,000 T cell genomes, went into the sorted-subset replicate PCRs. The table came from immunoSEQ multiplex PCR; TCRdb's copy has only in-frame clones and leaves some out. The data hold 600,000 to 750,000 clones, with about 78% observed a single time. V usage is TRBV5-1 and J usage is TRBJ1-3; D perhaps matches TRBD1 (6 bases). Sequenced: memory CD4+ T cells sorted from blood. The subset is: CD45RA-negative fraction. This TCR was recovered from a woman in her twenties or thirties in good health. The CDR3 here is CASSSGTSGNTIYF. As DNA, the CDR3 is TGCGCCAGCAGCTCCGGGACATCTGGAAACACCATATATTTT.